The rows below give T cell receptor beta chains drawn from one sample of a study of PD-L1 blockade in urothelial cancer. The repertoire was sequenced with immunoSEQ multiplex PCR; TCRdb's copy has only in-frame clones and lacks some. The table records 45,000 to 60,000 clones, about 87% of them present only once. This specimen was PBMCs, taken around atezolizumab (anti-PD-L1) treatment. The receptor set was obtained from a man aged 35-49 years with urothelial cancer. The conserved cysteine and the conserved F or W are not part of the CDR3 here. Each record gives: clone size, J gene, V gene, CDR3 protein. Clone size is given for some rows only: seen once, a few or many times, or a class if the clone is expanded.

abundance: .
j_gene: TRBJ2-5
v_gene: TRBV28
CDR3aa: ASSPRGYQETQY

abundance: once
j_gene: TRBJ2-5
v_gene: TRBV28
CDR3aa: ASRETSGRAETQY

abundance: .
j_gene: TRBJ2-7
v_gene: TRBV27
CDR3aa: ASSFRDRGPYEQY

abundance: once
j_gene: TRBJ2-7
v_gene: TRBV28
CDR3aa: ASNRDRVYEQY

abundance: .
j_gene: TRBJ1-1
v_gene: TRBV19
CDR3aa: ASISTANMNTEAF

abundance: .
j_gene: TRBJ2-7
v_gene: TRBV6-1
CDR3aa: ASALRSAFSYEQY

abundance: .
j_gene: TRBJ2-5
v_gene: TRBV4-2
CDR3aa: ASSQAVQETQY

abundance: .
j_gene: TRBJ2-1
v_gene: TRBV12-5
CDR3aa: ASGLPRSEQF

abundance: once
j_gene: TRBJ2-7
v_gene: TRBV11-2
CDR3aa: ASSLDGWGTSGEQY

abundance: .
j_gene: TRBJ2-3
v_gene: TRBV7-9
CDR3aa: ASSLTGGPTDTQY